The 25 T cell receptor beta chains below come from one sample, sequenced in a study of T cell clones after liver transplantation. Only in-frame clones appear in the TCRdb table, and some are missing; sequencing was by immunoSEQ multiplex PCR. Found here are around 100,000 clones, 82% of them singletons; the top ten hold over 0.75%. Specimen: CD4+ T cells from blood, collected before liver transplant. The source is a human donor who received a liver transplant.

As regards this clone: Distinct nucleotide sequences in the sample also encode this CDR3. The chain employs TRBV7-2 and TRBJ2-2; D gene ambiguous. The CDR3 length is 14 residues. V lost 6 bases to trimming and J lost 1 base, with 9 bases between them. Germline loops: CDR1 SGHTA, CDR2 FQGNSA. DNA for the CDR3: TGTGCCAGCAGTTCACTCTTGAACACCGGGGAGCTGTTTTTT. It yields the protein CASSSLLNTGELFF.

V and J are TRBV7-8 and TRBJ2-3; 10 positions match TRBD2. CDR3 length: 14 residues. Germline trimming cut 5 bases from V and 5 bases from J; bases unmatched to any gene: 4. Per the germline V gene, CDR1 is SGHVS and CDR2 is FQNEAQ. The CDR3 spells CASSKREGLDTQYF. The CDR3 bases are TGTGCCAGCAGCAAGCGGGAGGGTCTAGATACGCAGTATTTT.

This chain joins TRBV9 and TRBJ2-3, with unresolved D. This CDR3 is built from 15 residues. Trimming took off 0 bases at V and 2 bases at J, with 10 bases between the two ends. Germline V CDR1 and CDR2: SGDLS, YYNGEE. The CDR3 spells CASSVGTVHTDTQYF. CDR3 coding DNA: TGTGCCAGCAGCGTAGGTACAGTCCACACAGATACGCAGTATTTT.

This chain links TRBV5-4 with TRBJ2-1, with 13 bases matching TRBD2. Germline trimming cut 4 bases from V and 2 bases from J; bases unmatched to any gene: 9. Germline CDR1 SGHNT, CDR2 YYREEE (reference sequence). The CDR3 totals 18 residues. The DNA of the CDR3 is TGTGCCAGCAGCCCGGGACTAGCGGGACGAGAGGCCTACAATGAGCAGTTCTTC. Protein: CASSPGLAGREAYNEQFF.

The chain employs TRBV5-1 and TRBJ1-2, with no clear D. V shed 6 bases and J shed 5 bases, with 14 bases lying between them. The CDR3 contains 13 residues. Germline loops: CDR1 SGHRS, CDR2 YFSETQ. In nucleotides, the CDR3 is TGCGCCAGCACCGACACAGAGACTTATGGCTACACCTTC. Translation: CASTDTETYGYTF.

The V call is TRBV7-9, the J call TRBJ2-7; 7 nucleotides agree with TRBD1. Germline V gives CDR1 SEHNR, CDR2 FQNEAQ (reference sequence). J was trimmed by 3 bases and V by 1 base; bases with no gene match: 3. The CDR3 length is 14 residues. The CDR3 region is CASSLDRGNYEQYF. The CDR3 DNA reads TGTGCCAGCAGCTTAGACAGGGGAAACTACGAGCAGTACTTC.

J is TRBJ1-2 and V is TRBV7-2, with 7 nucleotides matching TRBD1. Per germline, CDR1 SGHTA and CDR2 FQGNSA. The CDR3 contains 17 residues. J gave up 5 bases and V 1 base, and 13 bases lay outside the gene matches. The CDR3 sequence: CASSLDRGLSIAYGYTF. The CDR3 coding sequence is TGTGCCAGCAGCTTAGACAGGGGTTTGAGTATTGCTTATGGCTACACCTTC.

The chain is built from TRBV7-3 and TRBJ2-1; 9 positions match TRBD1. The CDR3 contains 15 residues. V dropped 5 bases and J dropped 1; count of bases not matched to a gene: 3. Per germline, CDR1 SGHTA and CDR2 FQGTGA. The CDR3 bases are TGTGCCAGCAGCAAGGACAGGGGATCCTACAATGAGCAGTTCTTC. Its translation: CASSKDRGSYNEQFF.

The table lists this clone with a few counts. This chain links TRBV15 with TRBJ2-7; TRBD1 agrees at 9 bases. The CDR3 contains 17 residues. Germline lookup yields CDR1 LNHNV and CDR2 YYDKDF (reference sequence). Trimming removed 3 bases from V and 7 bases from J; junction bases left unmatched: 16. This CDR3 is CATSRDRGILAAEEQYF. The CDR3 DNA sequence: TGTGCCACCAGCAGGGACAGGGGAATACTAGCCGCCGAAGAGCAGTACTTC.

This clone appeared a single time. This chain uses TRBV5-1 with TRBJ2-7, with a weak D call TRBD2 (5 bases). V was pared by 2 bases and J by 5 bases, with 11 bases between. CDR1 and CDR2 from the germline V gene are SGHRS and YFSETQ. This CDR3 region has 13 residues. The CDR3 DNA sequence: TGCGCCAGCAGCTTACCCCCCGGGGACGAGCAGTACTTC. This translates into CASSLPPGDEQYF.

The chain couples TRBV19 to TRBJ2-5; D is undetermined. V lost 3 bases and J lost 3, with 11 bases in between. The CDR3 covers 14 residues. Per the germline V gene, CDR1 is LNHDA and CDR2 is SQIVND (reference sequence). DNA for the CDR3: TGTGCCAGTAGTATTGAAGGGCTTAAAGAGACCCAGTACTTC. Translation: CASSIEGLKETQYF.

The chain couples TRBV4-2 to TRBJ1-6, with 9 bases aligning to TRBD1. The CDR3 contains 17 residues. V dropped 0 bases and J dropped 2; count of bases not matched to a gene: 2. Germline V gives CDR1 LGHNA, CDR2 YNFKEQ. The CDR3 nucleotides are TGTGCCAGCAGCCAAGAAACAGGGGGCGCCTATAATTCACCCCTCCACTTT. This codes for CASSQETGGAYNSPLHF.

The chain has TRBV19 and TRBJ1-2; possible D gene TRBD1, 5 bases. Germline CDR1 reads LNHDA; CDR2 reads SQIVND (reference sequence). The V and J ends lost 4 bases and 4 bases respectively, with 13 bases between them. The CDR3 is made up of 14 amino acids. CDR3 residues: CASSNTGQIYGYTF. The CDR3 DNA is TGTGCCAGTAGTAATACCGGACAAATCTATGGCTACACCTTC.

The gene calls are TRBV15 and TRBJ1-4; possible D gene TRBD1, 5 bases. The CDR3 loop spans 16 amino acids. The ends were cut back, 1 base at V and 6 bases at J, with 15 bases in the middle. Germline CDR1 LNHNV, CDR2 YYDKDF (reference sequence). The CDR3 loop is CATSRGDSSRDEKLFF. CDR3 nucleotides: TGTGCCACCAGCAGAGGTGACAGTAGTAGGGATGAAAAACTGTTTTTT.

CDR3 in DNA: TGTGCCAGCAGTTCCGGGCCCTACTATGGCTACACCTTC. Translated, it gives CASSSGPYYGYTF. V usage is TRBV6-4 and J usage is TRBJ1-2, with D uncertain. V was clipped by 5 bases and J by 3 bases, with 10 bases between them. The CDR3 is 13 amino acids. Germline V gene sequence: CDR1 MRHNA, CDR2 SNTAGT.

The V gene is TRBV7-8, the J gene TRBJ1-4, with D hard to call. Germline V gene data show CDR1 as SGHVS and CDR2 as FQNEAQ. Trimming pared 3 bases from V and 7 bases from J, leaving 15 bases between. The CDR3 covers 15 residues. CDR3: CASSFREMKGEKLFF. The CDR3, as DNA: TGTGCCAGCAGCTTCCGGGAGATGAAGGGTGAAAAACTGTTTTTT.

The V gene is TRBV14, the J gene TRBJ1-4; no definite D call. Trimming shortened V by 0 bases and J by 3 bases, and 8 bases separated the two germline ends. Germline V gene lookup returns CDR1 SGHDN and CDR2 FVKESK. This CDR3 is built from 15 residues. The CDR3 reads CASSQDAGANEKLFF. The DNA for the CDR3 is TGTGCCAGCAGCCAAGACGCCGGGGCTAATGAAAAACTGTTTTTT.

J is TRBJ2-3 and V is TRBV29-1; D call uncertain. The CDR3 contains 13 residues. Trimming left V 2 bases short and J 3 bases short, with 9 bases between. CDR1 is SQVTM, CDR2 ANQGSEA, per germline. CDR3 coding DNA: TGCAGCGTTGAATTTCTAGTTACAGATACGCAGTATTTT. Translated, it gives CSVEFLVTDTQYF.

This chain links TRBV27 with TRBJ1-5, with D possibly TRBD1 on 6 matching bases. The CDR3 consists of 12 residues. The ends were cut back, 9 bases at V and 7 bases at J, with 13 bases in the middle. Germline assignment: CDR1 MNHEY and CDR2 SMNVEV (reference sequence). CDR3 amino acids: CASRRGGQPQHF. CDR3 in DNA: TGTGCCAGTAGGCGGGGGGGCCAGCCCCAGCATTTT.

J is TRBJ1-1 and V is TRBV6-1, with no clear D. Germline V CDR1 and CDR2: MNHNS, SASEGT. CDR3 length: 15 residues. With 3 bases removed from V and 1 base from J, the gap between germline ends came to 12 bases. The CDR3 is CASSEMGPANTEAFF. The CDR3 nucleotides are TGTGCCAGCAGTGAGATGGGCCCCGCGAACACTGAAGCTTTCTTT.

This clone was observed a handful of times. This chain connects TRBV19 to TRBJ2-6; 7 bases align to TRBD1. CDR1 and CDR2 (germline): LNHDA, SQIVND (reference sequence). There are 16 residues in the CDR3. Trimming took 5 bases from V and 1 from J; bases not matched to a gene: 5. CDR3 DNA: TGTGCCAGTAGTTCCGGGACAGCTTCTGGGGCCAACGTCCTGACTTTC. Protein product: CASSSGTASGANVLTF.

The genes are TRBV6-4 and TRBJ1-4; no firm D call. Trimming took off 6 bases at V and 4 bases at J, with 12 bases between the two ends. The CDR3 sequence is 14 residues long. Germline CDR1 is MRHNA and CDR2 is SNTAGT. As DNA, the CDR3 is TGTGCCAGCAGGTGGAGAACCCTTAATGAAAAACTGTTTTTT. This codes for CASRWRTLNEKLFF.

V and J are TRBV5-1 and TRBJ2-1; 9 bases map to TRBD2. The CDR3 loop spans 21 amino acids. The germline V gene has CDR1 SGHRS and CDR2 YFSETQ. After removal of 0 bases from V and 3 bases from J, the junction contained 19 bases not matched to a gene. The CDR3 loop reads CASSLESIQGLALKLYNEQFF. In DNA, the CDR3 is TGCGCCAGCAGCTTGGAATCGATTCAAGGACTAGCGCTCAAACTCTACAATGAGCAGTTCTTC.

The chain has TRBV30 and TRBJ1-1, with TRBD1 as a possible D gene (5 bases). V dropped 2 bases and J dropped 1 base, with 14 bases sitting between them. CDR1 is GTSNPN and CDR2 is SVGIG in the germline V gene (reference sequence). The CDR3 is made up of 15 amino acids. The DNA of the CDR3 is TGTGCCTGGAGTCCGCCAGTTCAGGGGAACACTGAAGCTTTCTTT. Translation gives CAWSPPVQGNTEAFF.

This chain links TRBV7-3 with TRBJ2-5; a possible D gene is TRBD2 (6 bases). The better agreement between TRBJ2-7 and the DNA end casts doubt on the J call. The germline V gene has CDR1 SGHTA and CDR2 FQGTGA. The CDR3 contains 14 residues. The CDR3 is CASSLRRGSGEQYF. The DNA of the CDR3 is TGTGCCAGCAGCTTAAGGCGGGGATCCGGCGAGCAGTACTTC.